The 17 T cell receptor beta chains listed next were all sequenced from one sample in a study of blood T cell repertoires in COVID-19. Sequencing used immunoSEQ multiplex PCR; TCRdb keeps in-frame clones, though not all of them. The sample records around 30,000 clones, approximately 93% being singletons. Input material: peripheral blood. These receptors were obtained from a man in his sixties with acute or convalescent COVID-19.

The chain links TRBV30 to TRBJ2-1; 7 bases are shared with TRBD2. In germline, CDR1 is GTSNPN, CDR2 SVGIG (reference sequence). With V trimmed by 0 bases and J by 0 bases, 8 bases remained unmatched. This CDR3 is built from 17 residues. The CDR3 loop reads CAWSVRQRGSSYNEQFF. The CDR3 region has the DNA TGTGCCTGGAGTGTACGACAGCGCGGGAGCTCCTACAATGAGCAGTTCTTC.

The chain joins TRBV15 to TRBJ2-5; a possible D gene is TRBD2 (7 bases). Trimming left V 0 bases short and J 4 bases short, with 18 bases between. The germline gives CDR1 LNHNV, CDR2 YYDKDF (reference sequence). The CDR3 spans 17 residues. The chain's CDR3 is CATSRDGGAGSRETQYF. The CDR3 bases are TGTGCCACCAGCAGAGATGGGGGGGCAGGGTCAAGAGAGACCCAGTACTTC.

This chain joins TRBV11-2 and TRBJ1-2, with D perhaps matching TRBD1 (5 bases). The germline V and J ends were trimmed by 5 bases and 1 base, with 14 bases remaining between them. The CDR3 totals 15 residues. The V gene's germline CDR1 is SGHAT and CDR2 FQNNGV. CDR3 residues: CASSQAGTVNYGYTF. The DNA of the CDR3 is TGTGCCAGCAGCCAGGCCGGGACTGTTAACTATGGCTACACCTTC.

The chain employs TRBV5-6 and TRBJ1-3, with 7 bases aligning to TRBD1. Trimming at V came to 6 bases and at J to 1 base, leaving 4 bases not matched to a gene. The germline V gene has CDR1 SGHDT and CDR2 YYEEEE. This CDR3 is built from 14 residues. CDR3 sequence (DNA): TGTGCCAGCACCCGACAGGGTTCTGGAAACACCATATATTTT. Amino acid sequence: CASTRQGSGNTIYF.

The chain recombines TRBV7-8 with TRBJ2-5; D is unclear. The CDR3 is 11 residues long. Per the germline V gene, CDR1 is SGHVS and CDR2 is FQNEAQ. Trimming pared 8 bases from V and 0 bases from J, leaving 4 bases between. CDR3 loop: CASQNQETQYF. For the CDR3, the DNA is TGTGCCAGCCAGAACCAAGAGACCCAGTACTTC.

This clone was seen once. The chain joins TRBV7-2 to TRBJ2-1; a possible D gene is TRBD2 (5 bases). With 10 bases removed from V and 4 bases from J, the gap between germline ends came to 20 bases. CDR3 length: 15 amino acids. CDR1 and CDR2 (germline): SGHTA, FQGNSA. CDR3 bases: TGTGCCACCCCTCTCTTGAGCGGCACTTACAATGAGCAGTTCTTC. Residues: CATPLLSGTYNEQFF. Supplemented by reference TRBV7-2 and TRBJ2-1, the full variable domain reads GAGVSQSPSNKVTEKGKDVELRCDPISGHTALYWYRQSLGQGLEFLIYFQGNSAPDKSGLPSDRFSAERTGGSVSTLTIQRTQQEDSAVYLCATPLLSGTYNEQFFGPGTRLTVL.

The chain carries TRBV5-4 and TRBJ2-3, with TRBD1 identical over 10 bases. The germline V gene has CDR1 SGHNT and CDR2 YYREEE (reference sequence). Trimming took 2 bases from V and 3 from J; bases not matched to a gene: 6. The CDR3 sequence is 16 residues long. CDR3 coding DNA: TGTGCCAGCAGCTTTCGACAGGGGGCGCGGACAGATACGCAGTATTTT. It translates to CASSFRQGARTDTQYF. The complete variable domain, with remaining parts taken from reference TRBV5-4 and TRBJ2-3, reads ETGVTQSPTHLIKTRGQQVTLRCSSQSGHNTVSWYQQALGQGPQFIFQYYREEENGRGNFPPRFSGLQFPNYSSELNVNALELDDSALYLCASSFRQGARTDTQYFGPGTRLTVL.

The chain carries TRBV6-5 and TRBJ1-2; TRBD1 matches at 7 bases. CDR1 is MNHEY, CDR2 SVGAGI, per germline. The V segment lost 6 bases and the J segment 6 bases; nucleotides outside the gene matches: 7. The length of the CDR3 is 13 residues. CDR3 region: CASSQGTANGYTF. The CDR3 nucleotides read TGTGCCAGCAGCCAGGGGACAGCGAATGGCTACACCTTC.

V usage is TRBV3-1 (or the pseudogene TRBV3-2) and J usage is TRBJ1-5; 8 nucleotides line up with TRBD1. Trimming took 1 base from V and 7 from J; bases not matched to a gene: 6. The V gene's germline CDR1 is LGHDT and CDR2 YNNKEL (reference sequence). The CDR3 runs to 15 residues. CDR3 coding DNA: TGTGCCAGCAGCCAAGGCAGGGGGCGCGAACAGCCCCAGCATTTT. Residues: CASSQGRGREQPQHF.

The V call is TRBV7-2, the J call TRBJ2-1; TRBD2 matches at 9 bases. Germline CDR1 SGHTA, CDR2 FQGNSA. Germline trimming cut 1 base from V and 6 bases from J; bases unmatched to any gene: 7. The CDR3 runs to 16 residues. This CDR3 reads CASSLVGGRAVNEQFF. The CDR3 DNA is TGTGCCAGCAGCTTAGTGGGCGGGAGGGCCGTCAATGAGCAGTTCTTC.

This chain links TRBV19 with TRBJ2-2; D gene uncertain. CDR1 and CDR2 from the germline V gene are LNHDA and SQIVND (reference sequence). The CDR3 covers 12 residues. V lost 5 bases, J lost 3 bases, and 4 bases lay in between. The CDR3 loop reads CASSPYTGELFF. The CDR3 coding sequence is TGTGCCAGTAGTCCTTACACCGGGGAGCTGTTTTTT.

The chain is built from TRBV5-8 and TRBJ1-5; TRBD1 is a possible D gene (6 bases). Trimming took off 3 bases at V and 6 bases at J, with 10 bases between the two ends. Germline-derived CDR1 and CDR2 are SGHTS and YDEGEE. The CDR3 totals 13 residues. The CDR3 loop is CASSWGTTQPQHF. The CDR3 bases are TGTGCCAGCAGCTGGGGGACAACTCAGCCCCAGCATTTT.

The chain joins TRBV5-1 to TRBJ2-5; 11 positions match TRBD1. V trimming: 2 bases; J trimming: 5 bases; junction bases outside the gene matches: 8. CDR1 is SGHRS, CDR2 YFSETQ, per germline. The CDR3 extends over 16 amino acids. The CDR3 here is CASSFRPGQGEETQYF. CDR3 coding DNA: TGCGCCAGCAGCTTTCGACCGGGACAGGGGGAGGAGACCCAGTACTTC.

The chain recombines TRBV6-5 with TRBJ1-3; TRBD1 agrees at 8 bases. The CDR3 consists of 14 residues. Losses at the gene ends were 4 bases for V and 4 bases for J; bases not matched to a gene: 3. The V gene's germline CDR1 is MNHEY and CDR2 SVGAGI. The CDR3 loop is CASSSGQGGNTIYF. The CDR3 bases are TGTGCCAGCAGTTCCGGACAGGGAGGAAACACCATATATTTT.

The V and J genes are TRBV5-4 and TRBJ1-4; TRBD1 might be the D (6 bases). CDR3 length equals 14 residues. Trimming took off 4 bases at V and 3 bases at J, with 10 bases between the two ends. Per the germline V gene, CDR1 is SGHNT and CDR2 is YYREEE (reference sequence). The CDR3: CASSTWTANEKLFF. In DNA form, the CDR3 reads TGTGCCAGCAGCACCTGGACAGCTAATGAAAAACTGTTTTTT. The entire variable domain, with the rest obtained from reference TRBV5-4 and TRBJ1-4, is as follows: ETGVTQSPTHLIKTRGQQVTLRCSSQSGHNTVSWYQQALGQGPQFIFQYYREEENGRGNFPPRFSGLQFPNYSSELNVNALELDDSALYLCASSTWTANEKLFFGSGTQLSVL.

The gene calls are TRBV11-3 and TRBJ1-6, with no clear D. The CDR3 loop spans 15 amino acids. Between the trimmed V and J ends, which lost 5 bases and 13 bases, there was a span of 21 bases. In germline, CDR1 is SGHNT, CDR2 YENEEA. In DNA, the CDR3 is TGTGCCAGCAGCACCAGCGCGGGAGTGATGGTTCCCCTCCACTTT. Its translation: CASSTSAGVMVPLHF.

This sequence joins TRBV11-3 and TRBJ2-5; 9 bases are a match to TRBD2. The germline V gene has CDR1 SGHNT and CDR2 YENEEA. V lost 1 base and J lost 5; bases outside the gene matches: 5. The CDR3 loop spans 15 amino acids. CDR3 residues: CASSLVGGRGETQYF. The CDR3 nucleotides are TGTGCCAGCAGCTTAGTCGGCGGGAGGGGTGAGACCCAGTACTTC.